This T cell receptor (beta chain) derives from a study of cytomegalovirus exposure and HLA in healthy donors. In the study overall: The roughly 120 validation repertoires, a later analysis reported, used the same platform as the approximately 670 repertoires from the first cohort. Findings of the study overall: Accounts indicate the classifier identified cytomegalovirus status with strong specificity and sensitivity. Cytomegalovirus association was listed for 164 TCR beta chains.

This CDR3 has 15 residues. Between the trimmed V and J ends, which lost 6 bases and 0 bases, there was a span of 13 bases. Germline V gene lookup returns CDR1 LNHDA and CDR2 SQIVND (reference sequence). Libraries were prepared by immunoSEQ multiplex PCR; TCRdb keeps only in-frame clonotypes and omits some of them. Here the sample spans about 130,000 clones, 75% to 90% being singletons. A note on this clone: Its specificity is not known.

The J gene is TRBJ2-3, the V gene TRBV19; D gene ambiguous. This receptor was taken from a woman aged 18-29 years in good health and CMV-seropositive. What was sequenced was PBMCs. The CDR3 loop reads CASRTTGASTDTQYF. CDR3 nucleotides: TGTGCCAGTAGAACTACTGGTGCTAGCACAGATACGCAGTATTTT.